This T cell receptor beta chain is drawn from a study of OX40 agonist ivuxolimab in advanced cancers. The study, taken as a whole, reports: There was clonal expansion of CD4+ and CD8+ blood T cells by week 6 at 0.1 to 3.0 mg/kg. Several nonresponders also turned out to have low normalized T-cell clonal expansion.

Generated by immunoSEQ multiplex PCR, the TCRdb table keeps only in-frame clones and is missing some. The sample shows under 100,000 clones, roughly 92% of them seen only once. Comments on this clone: The antigen is undetermined.

The CDR3 consists of 12 residues. Germline CDR1 and CDR2: SGHVS and FQNEAQ. The V end lost 4 bases, the J end lost 0 bases, and 4 bases lay between the germline ends. The rearrangement joins TRBV7-8 to TRBJ2-7; D remains ambiguous. The starting material was CD4+ or CD8+ T cells sorted from blood, obtained in a trial of the OX40 agonist ivuxolimab. The receptor was derived from an adult with an advanced solid tumor such as melanoma, head and neck, liver or kidney cancer. CDR3 protein: CASSYTSYEQYF. The CDR3 DNA follows: TGTGCCAGCAGCTATACCTCCTACGAGCAGTACTTC.